Below are 30 T cell receptor beta chains sequenced from a single sample in a study of blood T cell repertoires in COVID-19. Clones were read by immunoSEQ multiplex PCR, and TCRdb kept only the in-frame ones, dropping some. The sample lists approximately 130,000 clones; 80% to 90% were seen once. The sample taken for sequencing was peripheral blood. The receptors stem from a human donor in a cohort sampled during active COVID-19.

The chain combines TRBV6-5 with TRBJ1-4; the D gene is possibly TRBD1 (6 bases). This CDR3 is built from 15 residues. CDR1 is MNHEY and CDR2 is SVGAGI in the germline V gene. Trimming cost V 11 bases and J 8 bases, with 24 bases left between them. CDR3 nucleotides: TGTGCCCTTACCCAGGCTCAGGGGCTAGGGGAAAAACTGTTTTTT. This gives the protein CALTQAQGLGEKLFF.

The chain recombines TRBV19 with TRBJ1-1; TRBD1 matches 8 bases. CDR1 is LNHDA and CDR2 is SQIVND in the germline V gene (reference sequence). CDR3 size: 14 residues. Unmatched junction bases numbered 4, after V lost 2 bases and J lost 5 bases. CDR3 loop: CASSIRNRGTEAFF. CDR3 in DNA: TGTGCCAGTAGTATACGTAACAGGGGGACTGAAGCTTTCTTT.

V is TRBV13 and J is TRBJ2-4, with D possibly being TRBD1 (6 bases). Germline V gene data show CDR1 as PRHDT and CDR2 as FYEKMQ (reference sequence). Trimming left V 4 bases short and J 3 bases short, with 13 bases between. The CDR3 has 15 residues. Written as DNA, the CDR3 is TGTGCCAGCAGCTATTACAGGGTTGGCAAAAACATTCAGTACTTC. Amino acids: CASSYYRVGKNIQYF.

V and J are TRBV4-1 and TRBJ2-7; TRBD1 matches at 7 bases. The CDR3 is made up of 14 amino acids. The V segment lost 3 bases and the J segment 5 bases; nucleotides outside the gene matches: 7. Germline loops: CDR1 MGHRA, CDR2 YSYEKL. In DNA, the CDR3 is TGCGCCAGCAGCCAGGCCCAGGGGGACCACGAGCAGTACTTC. This sequence encodes CASSQAQGDHEQYF.

J is TRBJ1-2 and V is TRBV5-1; D might be TRBD1 (6 bases). This CDR3 spans 15 amino acids. Trimming removed 0 bases from V and 3 bases from J, with 12 bases in between. The V gene's germline CDR1 is SGHRS and CDR2 YFSETQ. The CDR3 sequence is CASSLDLGADYGYTF. CDR3 nucleotides: TGCGCCAGCAGCTTGGACCTGGGGGCGGACTATGGCTACACCTTC.

The gene calls are TRBV3-1 (or the pseudogene TRBV3-2) and TRBJ1-2, with D perhaps TRBD1 (6 bases). Trimming stripped 0 bases from V and 8 bases from J, with 13 bases between. There are 14 residues in the CDR3. Germline loops: CDR1 LGHDT, CDR2 YNNKEL (reference sequence). CDR3 protein: CASSQEQGYGGYTF. DNA for the CDR3: TGTGCCAGCAGCCAAGAACAGGGTTATGGGGGCTACACCTTC.

The chain links TRBV9 to TRBJ1-3, with D possibly being TRBD1 (5 bases). The CDR3 covers 14 residues. V was cut by 9 bases and J by 1 base, with 14 bases left in between. Germline V lookup: CDR1 SGDLS, CDR2 YYNGEE. The CDR3 nucleotides are TGTGCCACCTCCCCGGGGGTATCTGGAAACACCATATATTTT. Its translation: CATSPGVSGNTIYF.

The V gene is TRBV9, the J gene TRBJ1-1; no clear D gene. Germline V gene data show CDR1 as SGDLS and CDR2 as YYNGEE. Trimming took 3 bases from V and 2 from J, leaving 11 bases between them. This CDR3 has 14 amino acids. The CDR3 loop reads CASSAPGDNTEAFF. The CDR3 DNA reads as TGTGCCAGCAGCGCCCCGGGAGACAACACTGAAGCTTTCTTT.

The rearrangement uses TRBV20-1 and TRBJ1-2, with a weak D call TRBD1 (5 bases). V was pared by 3 bases and J by 2 bases, with 22 bases between. The germline V gene encodes CDR1 DFQATT and CDR2 SNEGSKA (reference sequence). The CDR3 has 17 amino acids. Written as DNA, the CDR3 is TGCAGTGCTAGTTCAGGTGGGAGGGACCGTGGAAACTATGGCTACACCTTC. Its protein is CSASSGGRDRGNYGYTF.

The rearrangement joins TRBV20-1 to TRBJ1-5; D possibly corresponds to TRBD1 (5 bases). Trimming took off 3 bases at V and 4 bases at J, with 7 bases between the two ends. Germline values: CDR1 DFQATT, CDR2 SNEGSKA (reference sequence). The CDR3 runs to 12 residues. The CDR3 sequence: CSASRQNQPQHF. In DNA, the CDR3 is TGCAGTGCTAGTCGACAGAATCAGCCCCAGCATTTT.

The V call is TRBV3-1 (or the pseudogene TRBV3-2), the J call TRBJ2-7; unclear D gene. This CDR3 has 14 residues. The V end was cut by 5 bases, the J end by 3 bases, with 14 bases between. In germline, CDR1 is LGHDT, CDR2 YNNKEL (reference sequence). CDR3 residues: CASSGVPRSYEQYF. For the CDR3, the DNA is TGTGCCAGCAGCGGAGTCCCCCGGAGCTACGAGCAGTACTTC.

V is TRBV5-4 and J is TRBJ1-1, with D possibly TRBD1 on 6 matching bases. The CDR3 runs to 16 residues. Germline values: CDR1 SGHNT, CDR2 YYREEE (reference sequence). V was pared by 6 bases and J by 5 bases, with 23 bases between. CDR3 nucleotide sequence: TGTGCCAGCACCACCGGGGGGGGCCATTTGAGTACTGAAGCTTTCTTT. Protein sequence: CASTTGGGHLSTEAFF.

The V gene is TRBV19, the J gene TRBJ1-2; 7 bases line up with TRBD1. Germline assignment: CDR1 LNHDA and CDR2 SQIVND (reference sequence). V was clipped by 4 bases and J by 3 bases; unmatched bases: 5. The length of the CDR3 is 14 residues. The DNA of the CDR3 is TGTGCCAGTAGTACCCGACAGGGCCACTATGGCTACACCTTC. This gives the protein CASSTRQGHYGYTF.

V and J are TRBV19 and TRBJ2-5, with 10 nucleotides matching TRBD2. CDR3 length: 14 residues. Germline assignment: CDR1 LNHDA and CDR2 SQIVND (reference sequence). The V segment lost 4 bases and the J segment 8 bases; nucleotides outside the gene matches: 7. The CDR3: CASSKSGGAGTQYF. CDR3 in DNA: TGTGCCAGTAGTAAGAGCGGGGGGGCCGGTACCCAGTACTTC.

This sequence joins TRBV9 and TRBJ1-6; TRBD1 agrees at 7 bases. V lost 1 base, J lost 5 bases, and 6 bases stayed unmatched. Germline CDR1 and CDR2: SGDLS and YYNGEE. This CDR3 spans 16 amino acids. The CDR3 is CASSVLAGGNNSPLHF. CDR3 sequence (DNA): TGTGCCAGCAGCGTATTGGCAGGGGGTAATAATTCACCCCTCCACTTT.

The chain uses TRBV5-1 and TRBJ1-6; D is perhaps TRBD1 (6 bases). The CDR3 length is 13 residues. Trimming stripped 4 bases from V and 9 bases from J, with 11 bases between. Germline V CDR1 and CDR2: SGHRS, YFSETQ. The CDR3 is CASSTGIPSPLHF. CDR3 bases: TGCGCCAGCAGCACAGGGATTCCTTCACCCCTCCACTTT.

The chain links TRBV2 to TRBJ2-7; D remains unclear. V dropped 4 bases and J dropped 2 bases, with 12 bases sitting between them. The CDR3 runs 14 residues. Germline V gene lookup returns CDR1 SNHLY and CDR2 FYNNEI. This chain's CDR3 is CASSVQKGPYEQYF. The CDR3 coding sequence is TGTGCCAGCAGTGTACAGAAAGGTCCCTACGAGCAGTACTTC.

The chain carries TRBV9 and TRBJ2-7, with 8 bases aligning to TRBD1. The germline CDR1 and CDR2 sequences are SGDLS and YYNGEE. This CDR3 spans 16 amino acids. V shed 4 bases, J shed 1 base, and the junction held 10 bases outside the gene matches. The CDR3 reads CASSPRGGTGSYEQYF. DNA for the CDR3: TGTGCCAGCAGCCCCCGGGGTGGGACAGGATCCTACGAGCAGTACTTC.

The chain is built from TRBV6-2 or TRBV6-3 and TRBJ2-7, with D tentatively TRBD1 (6 bases). Germline V gene lookup returns CDR1 MNHEY and CDR2 SVGEGT. This CDR3 comprises 14 residues. Trimming took 2 bases from V and 5 from J, leaving 13 bases between them. The CDR3 bases are TGTGCCAGCAGTTACGGGGACACTAATGACGAGCAGTACTTC. The encoded protein is CASSYGDTNDEQYF.

The CDR3 DNA follows: TGTGCCAGCAGTTACGGGGGCGCGACCTACGAGCAGTACTTC. It codes for CASSYGGATYEQYF. J is TRBJ2-7 and V is TRBV6-5, with D maybe TRBD1 (6 bases). CDR3 length: 14 residues. Between the trimmed V and J ends, which lost 2 bases and 2 bases, there was a span of 10 bases. Germline V gene data show CDR1 as MNHEY and CDR2 as SVGAGI.

This clone was detected only a few times. Other DNA sequences of this sample code for an identical CDR3. The chain carries TRBV19 and TRBJ2-7; the match to TRBD1 covers 9 bases. V was clipped by 3 bases and J by 2 bases; unmatched bases: 2. Germline CDR1 reads LNHDA; CDR2 reads SQIVND (reference sequence). The CDR3 sequence is 14 residues long. CDR3 DNA sequence: TGTGCCAGTAGTATCGGGACAGGGACCTACGAGCAGTACTTC. It yields the protein CASSIGTGTYEQYF.

This CDR3 reads CASRTGGPTNEKLFF. In DNA form, the CDR3 reads TGCGCCAGCAGGACAGGGGGGCCAACTAATGAAAAACTGTTTTTT. V usage is TRBV5-1 and J usage is TRBJ1-4, with 9 bases identical to TRBD1. Germline assignment: CDR1 SGHRS and CDR2 YFSETQ. The CDR3 spans 15 residues. Trimming removed 5 bases from V and 0 bases from J; junction bases left unmatched: 2.

This clone was seen a handful of times. This chain links TRBV7-9 with TRBJ1-3; TRBD1 might be the D (6 bases). Deletions cut 8 bases from V and 0 bases from J, with 14 bases between. CDR3 length: 15 residues. Germline values: CDR1 SEHNR, CDR2 FQNEAQ (reference sequence). Here the CDR3 reads CASGLQGNSGNTIYF. The CDR3 region has the DNA TGTGCCAGCGGCCTCCAGGGGAACTCTGGAAACACCATATATTTT.

This sequence joins TRBV5-6 and TRBJ1-3; D is undetermined. This CDR3 has 15 amino acids. Trimming stripped 4 bases from V and 0 bases from J, with 11 bases between. Per germline, CDR1 SGHDT and CDR2 YYEEEE. The CDR3 region has the DNA TGTGCCAGCAGCAAGACACTGATCTCTGGAAACACCATATATTTT. Translation: CASSKTLISGNTIYF.

The chain carries TRBV6-5 and TRBJ1-2; TRBD1 agrees at 10 bases. V lost 8 bases, J lost 7 bases, and 13 bases stayed unmatched. The CDR3 contains 15 residues. Looked up from germline, CDR1 is MNHEY and CDR2 is SVGAGI. The CDR3 nucleotides are TGTGCCAGCCGGTACCGGGACAGGGGTTTCCGTGGCTACACCTTC. As protein: CASRYRDRGFRGYTF.

The rearrangement joins TRBV12-3 or TRBV12-4 to TRBJ1-1; a weak D match, TRBD1 (6 bases). This CDR3 spans 13 amino acids. Between the trimmed V and J ends, which lost 1 base and 7 bases, there was a span of 10 bases. This chain's CDR3 is CASSLGADSEAFF. The CDR3 DNA reads TGTGCCAGCAGTTTAGGGGCGGACAGTGAAGCTTTCTTT.

V is TRBV18 and J is TRBJ1-2; TRBD1 might be the D (5 bases). CDR1 KGHSH and CDR2 LQKENI come from the germline V gene. The length of the CDR3 is 13 residues. V dropped 2 bases and J dropped 5 bases, with 9 bases sitting between them. This CDR3 is CASSPDSGYGYTF. The CDR3, as DNA: TGTGCCAGCTCACCAGACAGTGGGTATGGCTACACCTTC. Drawing the rest from reference TRBV18 and TRBJ1-2, the complete variable domain is NAGVMQNPRHLVRRRGQEARLRCSPMKGHSHVYWYRQLPEEGLKFMVYLQKENIIDESGMPKERFSAEFPKEGPSILRIQQVVRGDSAAYFCASSPDSGYGYTFGSGTRLTVV.

The chain couples TRBV5-4 to TRBJ1-1, with TRBD1 matching 9 bases. Germline-derived CDR1 and CDR2 are SGHNT and YYREEE (reference sequence). The trim removed 4 bases at V and 7 bases at J, leaving 8 bases unmatched. CDR3 length: 14 amino acids. CDR3 region: CASSPGQGSSEAFF. CDR3 sequence (DNA): TGTGCCAGCAGCCCTGGACAGGGGAGTAGTGAAGCTTTCTTT.

This chain uses TRBV6-5 with TRBJ2-6; a possible D gene is TRBD1 (6 bases). Germline CDR1 is MNHEY and CDR2 is SVGAGI. CDR3 length: 15 residues. The V end lost 8 bases, the J end lost 0 bases, and 11 bases lay between the germline ends. Here the CDR3 DNA reads TGTGCCAGCGGGCAGGGGTTCTCTGGGGCCAACGTCCTGACTTTC. This codes for CASGQGFSGANVLTF.

The V and J genes are TRBV3-1 (or the pseudogene TRBV3-2) and TRBJ1-6, with TRBD1 as a possible D gene (5 bases). Germline assignment: CDR1 LGHDT and CDR2 YNNKEL (reference sequence). The germline V and J ends were trimmed by 1 base and 6 bases, with 10 bases remaining between them. This CDR3 region has 15 residues. The CDR3 DNA reads as TGTGCCAGCAGCCAAGGGACCGGGGGTAATTCACCCCTCCACTTT. This translates into CASSQGTGGNSPLHF.